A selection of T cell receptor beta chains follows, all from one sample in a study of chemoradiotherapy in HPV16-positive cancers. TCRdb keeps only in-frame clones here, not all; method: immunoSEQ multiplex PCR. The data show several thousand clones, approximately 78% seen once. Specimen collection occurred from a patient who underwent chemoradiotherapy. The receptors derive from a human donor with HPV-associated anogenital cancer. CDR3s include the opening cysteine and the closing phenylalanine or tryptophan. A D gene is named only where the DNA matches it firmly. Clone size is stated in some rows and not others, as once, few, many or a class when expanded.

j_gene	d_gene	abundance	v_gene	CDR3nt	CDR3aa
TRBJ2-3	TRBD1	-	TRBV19	TGTGCCAGTAGTATGGGACAGGCTAGCACAGATACGCAGTATTTT	CASSMGQASTDTQYF
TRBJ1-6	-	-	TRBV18	TGTGCCAGCTCACTAGGACAGCCCCGGGATTCACCCCTCCACTTT	CASSLGQPRDSPLHF
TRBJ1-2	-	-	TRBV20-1	TGCAGTGTCGGGGGGGACTATGGCTACACCTTC	CSVGGDYGYTF
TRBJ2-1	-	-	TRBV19	TGTGCCAGTAGTGTGGGGCGCTCGGAGCAGTTCTTC	CASSVGRSEQFF
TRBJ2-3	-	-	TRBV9	TGTGCCAGCAGCGCCGAAGGGGGCACAGATACGCAGTATTTT	CASSAEGGTDTQYF
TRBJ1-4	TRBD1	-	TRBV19	TGTGCCAGTAGCCCAGGGACAGGGCGAAATGAAAAACTGTTTTTT	CASSPGTGRNEKLFF
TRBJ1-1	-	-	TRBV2	TGTGCCAGCAGTGTAAGGCAGACTGAAGCTTTCTTT	CASSVRQTEAFF
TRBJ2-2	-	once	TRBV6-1	TGTGCCAACGCCGCCTCCGCGGAGAACACCGGGGAGCTGTTTTTT	CANAASAENTGELFF
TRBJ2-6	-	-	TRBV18	TGTGCCAGCTCATTACTTCAGAGCTCTGGGGCCAACGTCCTGACTTTC	CASSLLQSSGANVLTF
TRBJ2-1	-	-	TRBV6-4	TGTGCCAGCAGTGACTCGGACAGCAATGAGCAGTTCTTC	CASSDSDSNEQFF
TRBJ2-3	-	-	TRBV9	TGTGCCAGCAGCGTAGGAGTTTCAGATACGCAGTATTTT	CASSVGVSDTQYF
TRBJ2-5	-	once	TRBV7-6	TGTGCCAGCAGCTTATTTCAAGTTGAGACCCAGTACTTC	CASSLFQVETQYF
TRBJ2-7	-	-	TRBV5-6	TGTGCCAGCAGCCCTATCCCCGGGACCCACGTAGCCGAGCAGTACTTC	CASSPIPGTHVAEQYF
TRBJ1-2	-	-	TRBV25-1	TGTGCCAGCATGAGCAGTTACTATGGCTACACCTTC	CASMSSYYGYTF
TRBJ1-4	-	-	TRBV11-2	TGTGCCAGCAGCTTAGGGACAGCTAATGAAAAACTGTTTTTT	CASSLGTANEKLFF
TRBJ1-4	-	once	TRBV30	TGTGCCTGGAATTGGCAGCGGGAAGAAAAACTGTTTTTT	CAWNWQREEKLFF
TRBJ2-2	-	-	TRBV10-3	TGTGCCACCGGGACCGGGGAGCTGTTTTTT	CATGTGELFF
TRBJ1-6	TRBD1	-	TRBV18	TGTGCCAGCTCACCAGAAGGACAGGGATCACCCCTCCACTTT	CASSPEGQGSPLHF
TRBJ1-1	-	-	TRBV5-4	TGTGCCAGCAGCTCTGGACGGGTGAGGGACACTGAAGCTTTCTTT	CASSSGRVRDTEAFF
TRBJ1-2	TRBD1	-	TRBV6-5	TGTGCCAGCAGCCGGGGGGCAGACAGGGGCGGCTACACCTTC	CASSRGADRGGYTF
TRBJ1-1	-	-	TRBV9	TGTGCCAGCAGCCTACAACAGGGAACTGAAGCTTTCTTT	CASSLQQGTEAFF
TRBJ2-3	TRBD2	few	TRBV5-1	TGCGCCAGCAGGTATAGCGGGGGGGACACAGATAAGCAGTATTTT	CASRYSGGDTDKQYF
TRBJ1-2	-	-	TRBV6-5	TGTGCCAGCAGCTCTAGTTATATGGTACCGGGGGGCTACACCTTC	CASSSSYMVPGGYTF
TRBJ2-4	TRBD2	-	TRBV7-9	TGTGCCAGCAGCTTACGTCGTGCAGCGGGGGGGAACATTCAGTACTTC	CASSLRRAAGGNIQYF
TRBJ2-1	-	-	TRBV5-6	TGTGCCAGCAGCTTGGTCGGAGACTGGTATGAGCAGTTCTTC	CASSLVGDWYEQFF
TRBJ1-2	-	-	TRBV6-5	TGTGCCAGCAGTTCGGCAGCAAAAAAGGATGGCTACACCTTC	CASSSAAKKDGYTF
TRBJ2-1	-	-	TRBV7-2	TGTGCCAGCAGCTTAGAACAGCTCAATTGGAATGAGCAGTTCTTC	CASSLEQLNWNEQFF
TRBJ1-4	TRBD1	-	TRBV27	TGTGCCAGCACCATACGGGGACAGGGTCGTTTAGCTAATGAAAAACTGTTTTTT	CASTIRGQGRLANEKLFF
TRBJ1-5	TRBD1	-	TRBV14	TGTGCCAGCAGCGTCGACAGGGGAAATCAGCCCCAGCATTTT	CASSVDRGNQPQHF
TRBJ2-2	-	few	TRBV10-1	TGCGCCAGCGAGGGACCTCTTACCGGGGAGCTGTTTTTT	CASEGPLTGELFF
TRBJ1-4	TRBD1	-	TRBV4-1	TGCGCCAGCAGCCAAGAGGGACAGGGTAATGAAAAACTGTTTTTT	CASSQEGQGNEKLFF
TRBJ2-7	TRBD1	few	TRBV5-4	TGTGCCAGCAGCTCGGACAGGGGCCACGAGCAGTACTTC	CASSSDRGHEQYF
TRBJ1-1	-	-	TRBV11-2	TGTGCCAGCAGCCCGAGGGTTGGGAACACTGAAGCTTTCTTT	CASSPRVGNTEAFF
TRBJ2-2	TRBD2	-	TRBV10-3	TGTGCCATCAGGGGGCTAAACGGGGGGGACAACACCGGGGAGCTGTTTTTT	CAIRGLNGGDNTGELFF
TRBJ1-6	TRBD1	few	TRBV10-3	TGTGCCATCAGGGTGGACAGGGAGCGGCGGTCACCCCTCCACTTT	CAIRVDRERRSPLHF
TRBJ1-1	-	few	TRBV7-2	TGTGCCAGCAGCTTATCCGGCGCTTTCTTT	CASSLSGAFF
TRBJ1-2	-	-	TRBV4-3	TGCGCCAGCAGCAAAGAGAGGGGGGACGGCTACACCTTC	CASSKERGDGYTF
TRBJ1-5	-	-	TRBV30	TGTGCCTGGCGCGGGAGCTACAATCAGCCCCAGCATTTT	CAWRGSYNQPQHF
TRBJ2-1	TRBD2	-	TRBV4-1	TGCGCCAGCAGCCGTTCCGGGACTAGTAGATCGGGTTACAATGAGCAGTTCTTC	CASSRSGTSRSGYNEQFF
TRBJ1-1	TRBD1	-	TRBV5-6	TGTGCCAGCAGCTTGGGGGCAGGGGGCTCGACTTTCTTT	CASSLGAGGSTFF
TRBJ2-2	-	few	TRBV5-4	TGTGCCAGCAGCTTGGTCCAGTCGGTCACCGGGGAGCTGTTTTTT	CASSLVQSVTGELFF
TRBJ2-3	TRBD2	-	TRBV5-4	TGTGCCAGCAGCGGAGCGGGGGGGTGGGCAGATACGCAGTATTTT	CASSGAGGWADTQYF
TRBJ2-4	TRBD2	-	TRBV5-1	TGCGCCAGCAGCTCCGGGACTAGCGGGGCATCGGACATTCAGTACTTC	CASSSGTSGASDIQYF
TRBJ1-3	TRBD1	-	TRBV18	TGTGCCAGCTCACCCCCAGGGACAGCTGGAAACACCATATATTTT	CASSPPGTAGNTIYF
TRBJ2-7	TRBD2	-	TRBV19	TGTGCCAGTAGTACGGGGACTAGCGGGGGCTACGAGCAGTACTTC	CASSTGTSGGYEQYF
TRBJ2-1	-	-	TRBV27	TGTGCCAGCAGTCCTCGACTTGTCAATGAGCAGTTCTTC	CASSPRLVNEQFF
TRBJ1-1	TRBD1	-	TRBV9	TGTGCCAGCAGCGAGAACAGGGGAACTGAAGCTTTCTTT	CASSENRGTEAFF
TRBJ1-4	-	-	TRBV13	TGTGCCAGCAGTACCGGTGGACGGACTAATGAAAAACTGTTTTTT	CASSTGGRTNEKLFF
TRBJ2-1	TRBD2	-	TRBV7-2	TGTGCCAGCAGCATAGGACTAGCGGTATCCTACAATGAGCAGTTCTTC	CASSIGLAVSYNEQFF
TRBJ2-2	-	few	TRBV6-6	TGTGCCAGCAGGGTCAGTAACACCGGGGAGCTGTTTTTT	CASRVSNTGELFF
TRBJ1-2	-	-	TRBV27	TGTGCCAGCAGTCATAATACTAACTATGGCTACACCTTC	CASSHNTNYGYTF
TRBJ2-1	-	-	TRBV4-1	TGCGCCAGCCAATTTTCCAGACTAGTTTCTGAGCAGTTCTTC	CASQFSRLVSEQFF
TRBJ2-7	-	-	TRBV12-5	TGTGCTAGTGGCCCCCGGATTTACGAGCAGTACTTC	CASGPRIYEQYF